These T cell receptor beta chains were read from a single sample in a study of vaccination and CD4 T cells after COVID-19. These receptors lack a known antigen. TCRdb used MiXCR to reprocess the PCR reads, holding one entry per CDR3 protein. The data hold approximately 20,000 distinct CDR3 sequences, with around 60% observed a single time. Sequences were obtained from CD4+ T cells from blood, cultured in vitro. Receptor source: a human donor who had recovered from COVID-19. The conserved cysteine and the conserved F or W are not part of the CDR3 here. Each record gives: V gene, CDR3 protein.

TRBV6-1	ASSAGLYEQY
TRBV7-6	ASSLGHGPSGRRHEQY
TRBV19	ASTQTGRGTEAF
TRBV27	ASSLRGQSSYEQY
TRBV24-1	ATSDPNPTGGRRDTQY
TRBV20-1	SARQDPGANVLT
TRBV7-9	ASSLSGTARLEAF
TRBV19	ASSIWETQY
TRBV7-8	ASSPDPGGQPQH
TRBV11-3	VSSLGGRRLAGVQDTQY
TRBV27	ASSLVGRAATDTQY
TRBV28	ASSFSLGGLYEQY
TRBV7-2	ASSLYRNTEAF
TRBV6-1	ASSNVAGGPLYEQY
TRBV24-1	ATSDFNPPSSYNEQF
TRBV27	ASSSGTGVGYT
TRBV20-1	SAREAGRRTEAF
TRBV12-3/TRBV12-4	ASSPTQVETGRIY
TRBV20-1	SGSGPEGTQY
TRBV7-3	ASSYRQRDTIY
TRBV11-2	ASSLYPPDTEGF
TRBV6-1	ASSEVHYEQY
TRBV2	ASSIDSFSTEAF
TRBV2	AISGPDTGELF
TRBV5-8	ASSAGTGENQPQH
TRBV20-1	SARLNPGTGFFANTGELF
TRBV30	ASDRTDTQY
TRBV5-1	ASSLEATGIYEQY
TRBV20-1	SARSGTDNQPQH
TRBV7-9	ASSLRQGASSYNEQF